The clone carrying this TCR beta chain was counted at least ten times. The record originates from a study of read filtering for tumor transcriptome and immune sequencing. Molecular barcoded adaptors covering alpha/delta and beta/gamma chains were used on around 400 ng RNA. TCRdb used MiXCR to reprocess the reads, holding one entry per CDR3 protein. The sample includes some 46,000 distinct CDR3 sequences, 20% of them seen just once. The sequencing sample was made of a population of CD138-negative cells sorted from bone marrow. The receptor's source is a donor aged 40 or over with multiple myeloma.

The CDR3 here is CASSLVNEQYF. The DNA of the CDR3 is TGTGCCAGCAGCTTAGTTAACGAGCAGTACTTC. The chain is built from TRBV13 and TRBJ2-7; D remains ambiguous. The CDR3 has 11 amino acids. With 1 base removed from V and 5 bases from J, the gap between germline ends came to 3 bases. In germline, CDR1 is PRHDT, CDR2 FYEKMQ (reference sequence).